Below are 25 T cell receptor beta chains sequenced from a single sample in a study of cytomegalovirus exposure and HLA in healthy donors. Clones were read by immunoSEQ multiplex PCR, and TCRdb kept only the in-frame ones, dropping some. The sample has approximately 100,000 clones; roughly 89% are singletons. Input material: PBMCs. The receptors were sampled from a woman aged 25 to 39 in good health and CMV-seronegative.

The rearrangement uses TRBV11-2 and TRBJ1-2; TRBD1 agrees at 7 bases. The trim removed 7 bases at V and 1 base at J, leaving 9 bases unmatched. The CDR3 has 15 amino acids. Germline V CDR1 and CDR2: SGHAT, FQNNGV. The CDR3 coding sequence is TGTGCCAGCAAACGCCCGGGACAGATTAACTATGGCTACACCTTC. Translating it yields CASKRPGQINYGYTF.

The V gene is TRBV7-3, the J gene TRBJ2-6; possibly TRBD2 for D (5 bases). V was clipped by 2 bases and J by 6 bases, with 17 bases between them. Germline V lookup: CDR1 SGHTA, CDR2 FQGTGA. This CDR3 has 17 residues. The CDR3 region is CASSLRRGGLSANVLTF. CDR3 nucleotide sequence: TGTGCCAGCAGCTTACGCCGGGGTGGTCTATCGGCCAACGTCCTGACTTTC.

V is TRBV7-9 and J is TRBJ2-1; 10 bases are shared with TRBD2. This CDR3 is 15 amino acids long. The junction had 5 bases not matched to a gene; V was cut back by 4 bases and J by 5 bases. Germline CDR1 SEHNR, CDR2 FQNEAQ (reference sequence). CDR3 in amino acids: CASSSPLAGDNEQFF. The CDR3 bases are TGTGCCAGCAGCTCCCCCCTAGCGGGAGACAATGAGCAGTTCTTC. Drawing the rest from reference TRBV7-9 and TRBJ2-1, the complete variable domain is DTGVSQNPRHKITKRGQNVTFRCDPISEHNRLYWYRQTLGQGPEFLTYFQNEAQLEKSRLLSDRFSAERPKGSFSTLEIQRTEQGDSAMYLCASSSPLAGDNEQFFGPGTRLTVL.

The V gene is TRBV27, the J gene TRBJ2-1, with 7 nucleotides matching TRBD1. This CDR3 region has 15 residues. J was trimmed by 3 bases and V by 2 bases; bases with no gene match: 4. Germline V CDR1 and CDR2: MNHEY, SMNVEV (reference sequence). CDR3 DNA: TGTGCCAGCAGTTTAAAGGGGGCGGGCTACAATGAGCAGTTCTTC. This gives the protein CASSLKGAGYNEQFF.

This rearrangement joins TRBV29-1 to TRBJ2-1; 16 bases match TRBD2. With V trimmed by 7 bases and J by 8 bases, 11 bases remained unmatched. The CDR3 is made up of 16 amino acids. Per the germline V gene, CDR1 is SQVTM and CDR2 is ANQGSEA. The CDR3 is CSGILGLAGGPYEQFF. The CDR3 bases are TGCAGCGGTATACTGGGACTAGCGGGGGGGCCGTATGAGCAGTTCTTC.

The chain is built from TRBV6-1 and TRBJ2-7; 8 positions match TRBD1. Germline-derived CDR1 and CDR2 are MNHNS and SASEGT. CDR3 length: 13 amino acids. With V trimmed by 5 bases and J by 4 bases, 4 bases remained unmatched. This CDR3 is CASSLRQGYEQYF. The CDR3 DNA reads TGTGCCAGCAGTCTGCGACAGGGGTACGAGCAGTACTTC.

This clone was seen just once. CDR3 protein: CASSKRSAGTGGFDEQFF. Written as DNA, the CDR3 is TGCGCCAGCAGCAAACGAAGCGCCGGGACAGGGGGCTTCGATGAGCAGTTCTTC. The V gene is TRBV5-1, the J gene TRBJ2-1, with 12 bases aligning to TRBD1. With 4 bases clipped from V and 8 bases from J, the junction kept 16 bases outside the gene matches. Germline V gene sequence: CDR1 SGHRS, CDR2 YFSETQ. CDR3 length: 18 amino acids.

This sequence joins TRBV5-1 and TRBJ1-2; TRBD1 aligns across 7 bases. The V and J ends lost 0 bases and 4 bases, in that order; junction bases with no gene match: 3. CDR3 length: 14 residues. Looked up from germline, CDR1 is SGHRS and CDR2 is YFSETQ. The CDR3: CASSLEGAAYGYTF. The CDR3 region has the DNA TGCGCCAGCAGCTTGGAGGGGGCCGCCTATGGCTACACCTTC.

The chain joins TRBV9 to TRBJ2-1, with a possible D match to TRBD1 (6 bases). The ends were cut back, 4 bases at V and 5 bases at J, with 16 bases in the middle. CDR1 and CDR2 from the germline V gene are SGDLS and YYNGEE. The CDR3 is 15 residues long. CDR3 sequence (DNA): TGTGCCAGCAGCACAGCCGGAAACAGGGACAATGAGCAGTTCTTC. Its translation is CASSTAGNRDNEQFF.

The CDR3 DNA is TGTGCCAGCAGTAGCCGGGACAGGGGGATTCAGCCCCAGCATTTT. The encoded protein is CASSSRDRGIQPQHF. The gene calls are TRBV2 and TRBJ1-5, with TRBD1 matching 11 bases. Germline trimming cut 5 bases from V and 6 bases from J; bases unmatched to any gene: 6. CDR3 size: 15 residues. CDR1 and CDR2 (germline): SNHLY, FYNNEI.

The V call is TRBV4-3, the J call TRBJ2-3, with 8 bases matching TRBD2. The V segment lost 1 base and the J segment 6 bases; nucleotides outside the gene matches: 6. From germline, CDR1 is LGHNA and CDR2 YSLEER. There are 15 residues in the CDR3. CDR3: CASSQAGGEIDTQYF. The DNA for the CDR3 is TGCGCCAGCAGCCAAGCGGGGGGGGAAATCGATACGCAGTATTTT.

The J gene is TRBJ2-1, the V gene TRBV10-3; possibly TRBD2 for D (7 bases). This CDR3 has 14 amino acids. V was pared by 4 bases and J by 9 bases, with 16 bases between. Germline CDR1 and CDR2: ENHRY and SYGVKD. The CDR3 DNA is TGTGCCATCAGTGTTTCGGCGGGGGCAGTTGAGCAGTTCTTC. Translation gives CAISVSAGAVEQFF.

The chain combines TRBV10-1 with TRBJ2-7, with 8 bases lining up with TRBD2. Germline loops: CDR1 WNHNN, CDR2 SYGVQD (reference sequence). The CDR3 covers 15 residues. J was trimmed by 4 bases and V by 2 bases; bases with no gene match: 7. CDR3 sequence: CASSELVAGRYEQYF. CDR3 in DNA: TGCGCCAGCAGTGAGCTGGTAGCGGGACGGTACGAGCAGTACTTC.

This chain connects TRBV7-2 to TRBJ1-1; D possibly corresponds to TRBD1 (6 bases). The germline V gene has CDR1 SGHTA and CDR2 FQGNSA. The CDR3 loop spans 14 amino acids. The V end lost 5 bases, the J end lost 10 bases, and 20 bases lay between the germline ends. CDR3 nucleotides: TGTGCCAGCAGCCCCGACGTAGGGGGTGCGGGAGCTTTCTTT. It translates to CASSPDVGGAGAFF.

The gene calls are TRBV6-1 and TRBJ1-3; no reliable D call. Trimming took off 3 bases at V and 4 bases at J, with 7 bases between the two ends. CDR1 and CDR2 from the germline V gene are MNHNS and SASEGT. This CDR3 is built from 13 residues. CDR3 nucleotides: TGTGCCAGCAGTGAGATAGTAGGAAACACCATATATTTT. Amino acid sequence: CASSEIVGNTIYF.

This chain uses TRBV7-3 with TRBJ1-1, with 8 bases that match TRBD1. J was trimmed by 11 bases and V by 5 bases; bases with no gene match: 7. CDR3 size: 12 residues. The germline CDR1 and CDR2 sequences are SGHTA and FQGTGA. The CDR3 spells CASSPGQGQAFF. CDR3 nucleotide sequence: TGTGCCAGCAGCCCCGGACAGGGCCAGGCTTTCTTT.

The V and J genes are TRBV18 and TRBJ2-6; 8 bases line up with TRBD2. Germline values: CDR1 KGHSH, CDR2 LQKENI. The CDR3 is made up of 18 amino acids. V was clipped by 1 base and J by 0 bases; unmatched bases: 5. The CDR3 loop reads CASSPRSGGSSGANVLTF. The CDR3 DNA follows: TGTGCCAGCTCACCACGAAGCGGGGGTTCCTCTGGGGCCAACGTCCTGACTTTC.

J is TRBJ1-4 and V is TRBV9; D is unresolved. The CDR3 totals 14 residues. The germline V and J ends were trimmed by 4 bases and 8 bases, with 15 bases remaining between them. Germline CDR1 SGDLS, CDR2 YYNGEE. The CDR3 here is CASSPPDRGEKLFF. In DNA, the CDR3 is TGTGCCAGCAGCCCCCCGGACCGGGGAGAAAAACTGTTTTTT. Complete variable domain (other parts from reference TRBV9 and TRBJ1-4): DSGVTQTPKHLITATGQRVTLRCSPRSGDLSVYWYQQSLDQGLQFLIQYYNGEERAKGNILERFSAQQFPDLHSELNLSSLELGDSALYFCASSPPDRGEKLFFGSGTQLSVL.

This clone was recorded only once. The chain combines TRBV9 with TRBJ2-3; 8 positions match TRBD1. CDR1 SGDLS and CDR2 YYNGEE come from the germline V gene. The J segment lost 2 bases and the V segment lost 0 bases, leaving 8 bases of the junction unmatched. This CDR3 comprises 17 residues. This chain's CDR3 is CASSVDPGTGATDTQYF. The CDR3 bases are TGTGCCAGCAGCGTAGACCCCGGGACAGGAGCCACAGATACGCAGTATTTT. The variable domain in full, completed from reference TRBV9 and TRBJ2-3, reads DSGVTQTPKHLITATGQRVTLRCSPRSGDLSVYWYQQSLDQGLQFLIQYYNGEERAKGNILERFSAQQFPDLHSELNLSSLELGDSALYFCASSVDPGTGATDTQYFGPGTRLTVL.

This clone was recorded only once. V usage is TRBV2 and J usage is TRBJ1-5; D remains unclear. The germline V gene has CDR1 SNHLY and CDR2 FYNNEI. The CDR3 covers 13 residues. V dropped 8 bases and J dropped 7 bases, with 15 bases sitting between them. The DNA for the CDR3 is TGTGCCAGCGGGGAGCGGGTAGGGCAGCCCCAGCATTTT. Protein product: CASGERVGQPQHF.

Here the CDR3 DNA reads TGTGCCAGTAGTATAGGACCGCGGAACATTCAGTACTTC. Residues: CASSIGPRNIQYF. The chain employs TRBV19 and TRBJ2-4; D not certain. The CDR3 is made up of 13 amino acids. Trimming removed 1 base at V and 7 bases at J, with 8 bases between. Per germline, CDR1 LNHDA and CDR2 SQIVND (reference sequence).

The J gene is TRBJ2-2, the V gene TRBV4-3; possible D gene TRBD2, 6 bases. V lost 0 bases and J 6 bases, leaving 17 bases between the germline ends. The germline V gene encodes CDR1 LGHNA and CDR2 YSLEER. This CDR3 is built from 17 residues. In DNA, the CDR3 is TGCGCCAGCAGCCAAGATCTGCTGCGCGGAGGGCCCGGGGAGCTGTTTTTT. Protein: CASSQDLLRGGPGELFF.

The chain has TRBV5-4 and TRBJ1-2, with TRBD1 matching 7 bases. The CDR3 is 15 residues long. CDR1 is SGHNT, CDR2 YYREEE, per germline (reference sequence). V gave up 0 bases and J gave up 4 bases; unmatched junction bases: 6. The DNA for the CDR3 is TGTGCCAGCAGCTTGGGTCAGGGGGTGATCTATGGCTACACCTTC. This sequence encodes CASSLGQGVIYGYTF.

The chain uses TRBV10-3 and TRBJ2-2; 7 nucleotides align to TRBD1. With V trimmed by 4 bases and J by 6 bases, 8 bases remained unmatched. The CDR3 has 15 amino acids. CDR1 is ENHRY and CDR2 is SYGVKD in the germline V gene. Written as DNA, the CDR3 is TGTGCCATCAGTGGAGGGGGCACGCGTCCCGGGGAGCTGTTTTTT. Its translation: CAISGGGTRPGELFF.

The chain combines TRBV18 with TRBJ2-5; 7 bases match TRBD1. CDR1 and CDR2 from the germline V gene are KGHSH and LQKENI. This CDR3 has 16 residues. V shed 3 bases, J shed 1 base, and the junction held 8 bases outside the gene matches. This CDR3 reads CASSPNLGQIQETQYF. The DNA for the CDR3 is TGTGCCAGCTCACCCAACTTGGGACAGATCCAAGAGACCCAGTACTTC.